The clone carrying this T cell receptor (beta chain) has a single count. Its cognate antigen is unknown. This record belongs to a study of cytomegalovirus exposure and HLA in healthy donors. Whole-study findings and limits: As was reported, the classifier diagnosed cytomegalovirus status with high specificity and sensitivity. Most TCRs appeared rarely, but some public TCRs recurred in many donors.

The CDR3 contains 13 residues. Trimming cost V 11 bases and J 5 bases; bases outside gene matches: 5. Germline V CDR1 and CDR2: MNHNS, SASEGT. Profiled with immunoSEQ multiplex PCR; TCRdb holds only in-frame clones, not every one. This table has around 400,000 clones, 70% to 90% appearing once. The clonotype was recovered from a woman aged 18-30 years in good health and CMV-seronegative. Sequencing input: PBMCs. The rearrangement links TRBV6-1 to TRBJ2-3; 12 nucleotides align to TRBD2. The DNA for the CDR3 is TGTGCCGGAAGACTAGCGGGAGTAGATACGCAGTATTTT. Translating gives CAGRLAGVDTQYF.